The rows below give T cell receptor beta chains drawn from one sample of a study of shared clonotypes between healthy human individuals. Assay used: immunoSEQ multiplex PCR; TCRdb lists only in-frame clones, some missing. The sample holds about 1.5 million clones, 95% to 99% seen once. The sequenced sample consisted of naive CD4+ T cells sorted from blood. The source of these receptors is a man under 40 in good health. The CDR3 runs from the conserved cysteine through the conserved F or W. Clone sizes are given selectively: once, few, many, or a class where the clone is expanded.

CDR3 | V | length | size
CASSPGTSGRSRF | TRBV6-6 | 13 | .
CASRSQEGWSDTQYF | TRBV6-1 | 15 | .
CASSRAVYNEQFF | TRBV25-1 | 13 | .
CASSVRPGVAETQYF | TRBV5-1 | 15 | .
CASSLDSNYGYTF | TRBV7-9 | 13 | .
CASSARDRGKNIQYF | TRBV9 | 15 | once
CASSPLLGEGTDTQYF | TRBV18 | 16 | .
CSVSGTGGRYEQYF | TRBV29-1 | 14 | .
CASSSGNNYEQYF | TRBV18 | 13 | .
CASSLSNAQVRIPNYGYTF | TRBV19 | 19 | .
CATSRDVQGELFF | TRBV15 | 13 | .
CASSLSLDKNIQYF | TRBV5-1 | 14 | .
CASKRTSGKYNEQFF | TRBV6-5 | 15 | .
CASSLSGENIQYF | TRBV5-1 | 13 | .
CATSSPGRSSYEQYF | TRBV15 | 15 | .
CASSVPRQETQYF | TRBV19 | 13 | .
CASSLATGSTNQPQHF | TRBV5-4 | 16 | .
CASSTGTVETQYF | TRBV19 | 13 | .
CATSRRPQGRRTDTQYF | TRBV15 | 17 | .
CATSRAGRGRLSDTEAFF | TRBV15 | 18 | .
CASSMGGAYEKLFF | TRBV19 | 14 | .
CASTILNEQFF | TRBV5-1 | 11 | .
CASSQGPRRGRIQGPDTQYF | TRBV4-1 | 20 | .
CSVPAATGELFF | TRBV29-1 | 12 | .
CALLANQGGGYTF | TRBV10-3 | 13 | .